This entry is about one TCR beta chain. Its cognate antigen is unknown. From germline, CDR1 is SGHRS and CDR2 YFSETQ. The ends were cut back, 4 bases at V and 3 bases at J, with 20 bases in the middle. CDR3 length: 17 residues. The record originates from a study of T cell responses to AZD1222 COVID-19 vaccine. General observations from the study: Donors, mostly white British, included more females; clonal diversity was possibly underestimated.

Assay: immunoSEQ multiplex PCR; the TCRdb copy retains only in-frame clones and omits some. Of more than 100,000 clones in the sample, almost 85% were seen once. Sequenced here: peripheral blood, sampled 28 days after the second dose of the MenACWY control vaccine. The chain combines TRBV5-1 with TRBJ2-1, with D hard to call. The sequence was obtained from an adult who received the MenACWY meningococcal vaccine as a control. CDR3 loop: CASSEDGGAFIYNEQFF. The CDR3 nucleotides read TGCGCCAGCAGCGAGGATGGCGGAGCCTTTATCTACAATGAGCAGTTCTTC.